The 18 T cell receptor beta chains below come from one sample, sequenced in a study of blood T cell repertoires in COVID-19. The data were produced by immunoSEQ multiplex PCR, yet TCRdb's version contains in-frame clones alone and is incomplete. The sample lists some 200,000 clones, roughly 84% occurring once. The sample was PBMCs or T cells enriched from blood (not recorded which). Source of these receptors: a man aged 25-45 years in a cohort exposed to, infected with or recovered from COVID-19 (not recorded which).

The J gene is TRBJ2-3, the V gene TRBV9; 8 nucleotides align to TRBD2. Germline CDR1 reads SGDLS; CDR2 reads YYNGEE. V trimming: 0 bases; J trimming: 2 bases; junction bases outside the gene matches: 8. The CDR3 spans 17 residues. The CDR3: CASSVGWSGRDTDTQYF. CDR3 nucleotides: TGTGCCAGCAGCGTAGGATGGAGCGGGAGAGACACAGATACGCAGTATTTT.

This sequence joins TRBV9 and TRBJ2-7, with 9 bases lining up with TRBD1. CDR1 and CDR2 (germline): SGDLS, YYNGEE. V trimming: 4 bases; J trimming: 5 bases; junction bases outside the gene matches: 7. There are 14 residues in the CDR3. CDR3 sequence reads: CASSPGTGLDEQYF. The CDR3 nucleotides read TGTGCCAGCAGCCCCGGGACAGGGCTTGACGAGCAGTACTTC.

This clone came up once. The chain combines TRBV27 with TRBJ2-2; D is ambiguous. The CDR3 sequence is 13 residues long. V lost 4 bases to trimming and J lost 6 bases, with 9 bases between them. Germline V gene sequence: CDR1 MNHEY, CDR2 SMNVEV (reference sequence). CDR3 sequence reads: CASSSSTAGELFF. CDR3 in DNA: TGTGCCAGCAGTTCCTCAACGGCCGGGGAGCTGTTTTTT.

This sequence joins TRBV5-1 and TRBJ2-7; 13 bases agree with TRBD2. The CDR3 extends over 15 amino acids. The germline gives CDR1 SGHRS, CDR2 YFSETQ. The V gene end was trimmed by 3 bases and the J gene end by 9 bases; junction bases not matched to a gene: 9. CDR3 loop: CASSSGLAGAFGQYF. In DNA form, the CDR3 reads TGCGCCAGCAGCTCCGGACTAGCGGGGGCATTCGGGCAGTACTTC.

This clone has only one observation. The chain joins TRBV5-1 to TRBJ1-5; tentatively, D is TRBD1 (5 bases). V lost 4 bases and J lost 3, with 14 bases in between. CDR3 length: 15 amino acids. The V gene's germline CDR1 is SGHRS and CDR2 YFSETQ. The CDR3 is CASSPRGGDNQPQHF. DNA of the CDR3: TGCGCCAGCAGCCCCCGGGGGGGGGACAATCAGCCCCAGCATTTT.

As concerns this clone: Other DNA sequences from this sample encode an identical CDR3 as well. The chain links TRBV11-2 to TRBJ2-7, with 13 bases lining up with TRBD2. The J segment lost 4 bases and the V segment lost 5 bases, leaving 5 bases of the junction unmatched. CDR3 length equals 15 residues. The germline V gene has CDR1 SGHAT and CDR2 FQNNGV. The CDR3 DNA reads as TGTGCCAGCAGCCCCCGGACTAGCGGGAGTTACGAGCAGTACTTC. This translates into CASSPRTSGSYEQYF. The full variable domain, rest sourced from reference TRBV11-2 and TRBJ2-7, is EAGVAQSPRYKIIEKRQSVAFWCNPISGHATLYWYQQILGQGPKLLIQFQNNGVVDDSQLPKDRFSAERLKGVDSTLKIQPAKLEDSAVYLCASSPRTSGSYEQYFGPGTRLTVT.

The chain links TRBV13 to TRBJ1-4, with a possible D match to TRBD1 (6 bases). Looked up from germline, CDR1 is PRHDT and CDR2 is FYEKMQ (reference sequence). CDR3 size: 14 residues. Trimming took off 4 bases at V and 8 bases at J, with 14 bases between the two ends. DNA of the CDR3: TGTGCCAGCAGCTCGACAGGATTAGGGGAAAAACTGTTTTTT. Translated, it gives CASSSTGLGEKLFF.

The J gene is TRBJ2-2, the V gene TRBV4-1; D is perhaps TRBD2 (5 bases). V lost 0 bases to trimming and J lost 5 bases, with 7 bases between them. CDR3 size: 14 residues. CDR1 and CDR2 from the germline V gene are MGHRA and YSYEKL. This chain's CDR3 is CASSQEGLTGELFF. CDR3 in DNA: TGCGCCAGCAGCCAAGAAGGACTGACCGGGGAGCTGTTTTTT.

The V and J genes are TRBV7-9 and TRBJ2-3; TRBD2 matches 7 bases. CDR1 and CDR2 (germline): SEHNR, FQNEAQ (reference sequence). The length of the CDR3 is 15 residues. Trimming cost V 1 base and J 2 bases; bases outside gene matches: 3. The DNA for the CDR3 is TGTGCCAGCAGCTTAGTCCTAGCGGCCACAGATACGCAGTATTTT. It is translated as CASSLVLAATDTQYF.

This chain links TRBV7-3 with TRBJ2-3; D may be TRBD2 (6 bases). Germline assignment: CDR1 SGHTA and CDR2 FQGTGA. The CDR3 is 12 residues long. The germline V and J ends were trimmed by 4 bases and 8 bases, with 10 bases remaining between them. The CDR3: CASSSSGSTQYF. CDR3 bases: TGTGCCAGCAGCTCGTCCGGGAGTACGCAGTATTTT.

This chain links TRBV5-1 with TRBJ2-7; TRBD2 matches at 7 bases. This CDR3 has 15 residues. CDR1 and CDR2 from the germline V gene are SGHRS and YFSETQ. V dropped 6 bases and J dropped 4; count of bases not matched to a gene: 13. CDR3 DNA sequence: TGCGCCAGCAACATCGCGAGCGGGAATTCTTACGAGCAGTACTTC. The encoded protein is CASNIASGNSYEQYF. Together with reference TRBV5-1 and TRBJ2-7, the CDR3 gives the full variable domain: KAGVTQTPRYLIKTRGQQVTLSCSPISGHRSVSWYQQTPGQGLQFLFEYFSETQRNKGNFPGRFSGRQFSNSRSEMNVSTLELGDSALYLCASNIASGNSYEQYFGPGTRLTVT.

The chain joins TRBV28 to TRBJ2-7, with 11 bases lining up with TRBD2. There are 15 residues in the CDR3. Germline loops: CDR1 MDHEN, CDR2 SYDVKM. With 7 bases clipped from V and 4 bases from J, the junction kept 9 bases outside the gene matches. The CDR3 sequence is CASTDSGRALYEQYF. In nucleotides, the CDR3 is TGTGCCAGCACCGATAGCGGGAGGGCCTTATACGAGCAGTACTTC.

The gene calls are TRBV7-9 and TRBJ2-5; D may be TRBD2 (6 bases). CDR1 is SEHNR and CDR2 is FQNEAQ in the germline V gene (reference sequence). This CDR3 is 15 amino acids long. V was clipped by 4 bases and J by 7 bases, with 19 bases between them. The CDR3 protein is CASSSSGTLGGTQYF. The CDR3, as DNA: TGTGCCAGCAGCTCCTCGGGGACCCTCGGGGGGACCCAGTACTTC.

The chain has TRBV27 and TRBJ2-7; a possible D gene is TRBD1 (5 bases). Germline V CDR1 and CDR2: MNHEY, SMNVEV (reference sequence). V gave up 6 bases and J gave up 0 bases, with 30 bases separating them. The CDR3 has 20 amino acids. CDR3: CASSHARVGANGPSSYEQYF. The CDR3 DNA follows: TGTGCCAGCAGCCATGCCAGGGTAGGGGCCAATGGCCCTAGCTCCTACGAGCAGTACTTC.

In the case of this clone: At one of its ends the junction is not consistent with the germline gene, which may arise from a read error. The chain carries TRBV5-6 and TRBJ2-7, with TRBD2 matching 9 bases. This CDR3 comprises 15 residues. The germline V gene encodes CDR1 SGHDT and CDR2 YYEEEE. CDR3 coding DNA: TGTGCCAGCAGCTTGATGGCGGGAGGGCTCTTGATGGTTTCGTTC. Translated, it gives CASSLMAGGLLMVSF.

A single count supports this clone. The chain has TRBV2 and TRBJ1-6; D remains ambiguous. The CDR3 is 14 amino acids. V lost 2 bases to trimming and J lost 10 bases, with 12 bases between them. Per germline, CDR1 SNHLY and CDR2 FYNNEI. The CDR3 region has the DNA TGTGCCAGCAGTGAATTCTCAGGCCAGTCACCCCTCCACTTT. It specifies CASSEFSGQSPLHF.

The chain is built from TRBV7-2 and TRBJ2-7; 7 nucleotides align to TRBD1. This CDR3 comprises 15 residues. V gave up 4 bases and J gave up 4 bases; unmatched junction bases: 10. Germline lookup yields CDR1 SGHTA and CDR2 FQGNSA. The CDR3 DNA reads TGTGCCAGCAGCTCCTCCACAGGGGCAGTTTACGAGCAGTACTTC. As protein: CASSSSTGAVYEQYF.

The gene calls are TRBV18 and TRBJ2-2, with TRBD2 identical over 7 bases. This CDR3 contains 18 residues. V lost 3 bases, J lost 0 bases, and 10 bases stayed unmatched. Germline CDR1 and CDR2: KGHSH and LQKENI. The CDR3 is CASSPSSGGIANTGELFF. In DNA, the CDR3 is TGTGCCAGCTCACCTTCATCCGGGGGGATCGCGAACACCGGGGAGCTGTTTTTT.